Only one count was recorded for the clone carrying this TCR beta chain. The sample originates from a study of cytomegalovirus exposure and HLA in healthy donors. Germline V gene sequence: CDR1 GTSNPN, CDR2 SVGIG (reference sequence). The CDR3 consists of 12 residues. PCR employed 60 Vbeta and 13 Jbeta primers. The assay was immunoSEQ multiplex PCR, and TCRdb's table has in-frame clones only and misses some. Here the sample spans 120,000 or so clones, roughly three quarters being singletons. This chain uses TRBV30 with TRBJ2-5; D is ambiguous. The DNA end lines up better with TRBJ2-7; the J call may be wrong. Sequenced material: PBMCs. The clonotype comes from a man aged 25-45 years in good health and CMV-seropositive. CDR3 amino acids: CAWSEPKREQYF. Written as DNA, the CDR3 is TGTGCCTGGAGCGAGCCGAAACGCGAGCAGTACTTC.